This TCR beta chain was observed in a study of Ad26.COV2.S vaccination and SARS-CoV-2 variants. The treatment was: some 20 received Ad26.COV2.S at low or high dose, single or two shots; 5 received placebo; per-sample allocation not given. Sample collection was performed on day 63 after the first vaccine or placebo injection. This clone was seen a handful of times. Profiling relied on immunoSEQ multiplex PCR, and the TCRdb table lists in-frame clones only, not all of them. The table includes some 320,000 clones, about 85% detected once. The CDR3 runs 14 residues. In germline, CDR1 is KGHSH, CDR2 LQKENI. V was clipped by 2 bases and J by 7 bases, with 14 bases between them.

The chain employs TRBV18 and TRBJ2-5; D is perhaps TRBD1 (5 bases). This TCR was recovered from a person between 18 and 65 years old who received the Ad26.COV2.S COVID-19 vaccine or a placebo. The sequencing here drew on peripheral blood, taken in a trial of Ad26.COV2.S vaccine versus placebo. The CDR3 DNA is TGTGCCAGCTCACCAGGCTCAGGGTACGGGACCCAGTACTTC. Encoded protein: CASSPGSGYGTQYF.